This TCR beta chain was sequenced for a study of T cells in localized non-small cell lung cancer. Sequencing was performed with immunoSEQ multiplex PCR; in TCRdb, only in-frame clones are kept and a portion is missing. The table lists about 52,000 clones, around nine tenths of them singletons. This CDR3 is built from 13 residues. Germline V lookup: CDR1 SEHNR, CDR2 FQNEAQ (reference sequence). Trimming removed 5 bases from V and 1 base from J, with 8 bases in between. The gene calls are TRBV7-9 and TRBJ1-1, with TRBD1 as a possible D gene (5 bases). The receptor comes from a female donor with stage II lung adenocarcinoma. The sequenced sample was PBMCs, obtained before any cancer treatment. The DNA for the CDR3 is TGTGCCAGCAGCCGGGACGGGAACACTGAAGCTTTCTTT. This encodes CASSRDGNTEAFF.